What follows are 32 T cell receptor beta chains derived from one specimen sequenced in a study of T-cell memory formation after mild COVID-19. TCRdb processed the 5' RACE reads anew with MiXCR; each CDR3 protein has one entry. The data show about 560,000 distinct CDR3 sequences, about 22% seen once. Sequences were obtained from PBMCs or a T cell subset sorted from them (not recorded which). The receptors were gathered from an adult woman who had mild COVID-19 (a few samples of this study predate the infection). Cell type and time point are not known.

This chain joins TRBV18 and TRBJ1-4; D is possibly TRBD1 (6 bases). The CDR3 covers 13 residues. From germline, CDR1 is KGHSH and CDR2 LQKENI. With 3 bases removed from V and 8 bases from J, the gap between germline ends came to 10 bases. The CDR3 DNA follows: TGTGCCAGCTCACCGGGGGGCGCAGAAAAACTGTTTTTT. It codes for CASSPGGAEKLFF.

This clonotype has ten or more counts. The rearrangement links TRBV4-1 to TRBJ2-5, with D maybe TRBD2 (7 bases). From germline, CDR1 is MGHRA and CDR2 YSYEKL. The ends were cut back, 0 bases at V and 5 bases at J, with 13 bases in the middle. The CDR3 contains 15 residues. The CDR3 protein is CASSQDGGARETQYF. The CDR3 nucleotides read TGCGCCAGCAGCCAAGATGGGGGGGCGCGGGAGACCCAGTACTTC.

V gene TRBV27 combines with J gene TRBJ2-1, with 10 positions matching TRBD2. The V gene's germline CDR1 is MNHEY and CDR2 SMNVEV (reference sequence). The CDR3 totals 16 residues. The ends lost 4 bases at V and 8 bases at J; junction bases unmatched: 11. The CDR3 is CASSWPSGGPSDEQFF. The CDR3 nucleotides read TGTGCCAGCAGTTGGCCTAGCGGGGGCCCTTCGGATGAGCAGTTCTTC.

The gene calls are TRBV5-5 and TRBJ2-5; 7 nucleotides line up with TRBD2. The germline gives CDR1 SGHKS, CDR2 YYEKEE (reference sequence). This CDR3 contains 14 residues. V shed 4 bases and J 5 bases; nucleotides not matched to a gene: 8. CDR3: CASSHSGAGETQYF. The CDR3 coding sequence is TGTGCCAGCAGCCATAGCGGAGCGGGGGAGACCCAGTACTTC.

The sample holds a few counts of this clonotype. The V call is TRBV9, the J call TRBJ2-1; 11 bases line up with TRBD2. Germline V CDR1 and CDR2: SGDLS, YYNGEE. The CDR3 totals 16 residues. V was clipped by 0 bases and J by 4 bases; unmatched bases: 3. CDR3 sequence (DNA): TGTGCCAGCAGCGTAGTAGGGACTAGCGGTTACAATGAGCAGTTCTTC. Residues: CASSVVGTSGYNEQFF.

This sequence joins TRBV11-2 and TRBJ2-2; D is unresolved. Per the germline V gene, CDR1 is SGHAT and CDR2 is FQNNGV. The length of the CDR3 is 16 residues. The V and J ends lost 0 bases and 0 bases respectively, with 8 bases between them. CDR3 region: CASSLEGLPNTGELFF. In DNA form, the CDR3 reads TGTGCCAGCAGCTTAGAAGGGCTACCGAACACCGGGGAGCTGTTTTTT.

The chain uses TRBV9 and TRBJ2-3, with D possibly TRBD2 on 6 matching bases. The germline V gene has CDR1 SGDLS and CDR2 YYNGEE. The CDR3 loop spans 15 amino acids. The germline V and J ends were trimmed by 0 bases and 2 bases, with 10 bases remaining between them. For the CDR3, the DNA is TGTGCCAGCAGCGTAGAGGGGAGGATCACAGATACGCAGTATTTT. Its translation: CASSVEGRITDTQYF.

The V gene is TRBV11-2, the J gene TRBJ2-3, with D uncertain. CDR1 SGHAT and CDR2 FQNNGV come from the germline V gene. V was cut by 4 bases and J by 4 bases, with 6 bases left in between. The CDR3 consists of 12 residues. The CDR3 nucleotides read TGTGCCAGCAGCTATAACCCAGATACGCAGTATTTT. Translated: CASSYNPDTQYF. Complete variable domain (other parts from reference TRBV11-2 and TRBJ2-3): EAGVAQSPRYKIIEKRQSVAFWCNPISGHATLYWYQQILGQGPKLLIQFQNNGVVDDSQLPKDRFSAERLKGVDSTLKIQPAKLEDSAVYLCASSYNPDTQYFGPGTRLTVL.

In this sample, this clonotype turned up a few times. The chain is built from TRBV5-6 and TRBJ2-1; D tentatively fits TRBD1 or TRBD2 (5 bases each). Germline V gene data show CDR1 as SGHDT and CDR2 as YYEEEE. Deletions cut 5 bases from V and 4 bases from J, with 10 bases between. There are 13 residues in the CDR3. This CDR3 reads CASRYWGYNEQFF. CDR3 sequence (DNA): TGTGCCAGCAGATATTGGGGGTACAATGAGCAGTTCTTC.

The sample holds a few counts of this clonotype. The chain uses TRBV7-2 and TRBJ1-1, with D tentatively TRBD1 (6 bases). The V end was cut by 2 bases, the J end by 4 bases, with 14 bases between. The V gene's germline CDR1 is SGHTA and CDR2 FQGNSA. The CDR3 contains 15 residues. CDR3 amino acids: CASSLRGALTTEAFF. DNA for the CDR3: TGTGCCAGCAGCTTACGGGGGGCTTTGACCACTGAAGCTTTCTTT.

This clonotype was seen only a few times. The chain joins TRBV29-1 to TRBJ1-4, with D perhaps TRBD1 (5 bases). Germline V CDR1 and CDR2: SQVTM, ANQGSEA. CDR3 size: 14 residues. The V gene lost 5 bases and the J gene lost 4 bases, with 14 bases spanning the gap. The CDR3 coding sequence is TGCAGCGTTCTACGCAGGGATCTTAATGAAAAACTGTTTTTT. Translating gives CSVLRRDLNEKLFF.

The chain links TRBV12-3 or TRBV12-4 to TRBJ2-2, with D maybe TRBD1 (6 bases). V dropped 11 bases and J dropped 5 bases, with 18 bases sitting between them. The CDR3 has 14 amino acids. This CDR3 reads CAGGLHRATGELFF. The CDR3 DNA is TGTGCCGGAGGCCTCCACAGGGCAACCGGGGAGCTGTTTTTT.

This clonotype was counted only a few times. The chain uses TRBV20-1 and TRBJ2-7; no firm D call. The CDR3 length is 14 residues. Germline CDR1 and CDR2: DFQATT and SNEGSKA (reference sequence). V lost 2 bases and J lost 7, with 18 bases in between. This CDR3 is CSARPTLRRVEQYF. The DNA for the CDR3 is TGCAGTGCTAGACCAACACTACGCCGGGTGGAGCAGTACTTC.

The rearrangement links TRBV6-1 to TRBJ1-2; D ambiguous. Trimming pared 3 bases from V and 5 bases from J, leaving 16 bases between. The CDR3 is 15 amino acids. Germline V gene lookup returns CDR1 MNHNS and CDR2 SASEGT. The CDR3 DNA follows: TGTGCCAGCAGTGATTTCTCTCGGACCCTATATGGCTACACCTTC. Amino acid sequence: CASSDFSRTLYGYTF.

V and J are TRBV30 and TRBJ1-5; D gene uncertain. Trimming removed 0 bases at V and 0 bases at J, with 6 bases between. Germline CDR1 reads GTSNPN; CDR2 reads SVGIG (reference sequence). CDR3 size: 14 residues. Written as DNA, the CDR3 is TGTGCCTGGAGTGTAGGGCCTAGCAATCAGCCCCAGCATTTT. Protein sequence: CAWSVGPSNQPQHF. The complete variable domain, with remaining parts taken from reference TRBV30 and TRBJ1-5, reads SQTIHQWPATLVQPVGSPLSLECTVEGTSNPNLYWYRQAAGRGLQLLFYSVGIGQISSEVPQNLSASRPQDRQFILSSKKLLLSDSGFYLCAWSVGPSNQPQHFGDGTRLSIL.

Only a few counts were recorded for this clonotype. V gene TRBV12-3 or TRBV12-4 combines with J gene TRBJ2-3; the match to TRBD2 covers 11 bases. V was pared by 6 bases and J by 8 bases, with 10 bases of the junction left unmatched. The CDR3 extends over 15 amino acids. CDR3 residues: CASSIAGGRVSTQYF. In nucleotides, the CDR3 is TGTGCCAGCAGCATAGCGGGGGGGCGAGTGAGTACGCAGTATTTT.

This clonotype was counted between two and nine times. The chain is built from TRBV6-4 and TRBJ2-2, with 8 bases that match TRBD1. In germline, CDR1 is MRHNA, CDR2 SNTAGT. The ends lost 5 bases at V and 7 bases at J; junction bases unmatched: 3. The CDR3 sequence is 13 residues long. This CDR3 is CASSTGGIGELFF. CDR3 DNA sequence: TGTGCCAGCAGTACAGGGGGTATCGGGGAGCTGTTTTTT.

The chain has TRBV20-1 and TRBJ2-3; TRBD2 agrees at 9 bases. This CDR3 region has 14 residues. Trimming cost V 2 bases and J 4 bases; bases outside gene matches: 4. CDR1 and CDR2 (germline): DFQATT, SNEGSKA (reference sequence). The CDR3 here is CSARTAGGSDTQYF. The CDR3 coding sequence is TGCAGTGCTAGAACGGCGGGAGGGTCAGATACGCAGTATTTT.

This clonotype has only one observation. This chain uses TRBV5-6 with TRBJ2-6; D remains ambiguous. V was cut by 0 bases and J by 0 bases, with 7 bases left in between. The germline CDR1 and CDR2 sequences are SGHDT and YYEEEE. The CDR3 is 16 amino acids. The CDR3, as DNA: TGTGCCAGCAGCTTGGACGGAAACTCTGGGGCCAACGTCCTGACTTTC. Encoded protein: CASSLDGNSGANVLTF.

This clonotype was found many times. In DNA form, the CDR3 reads TGCAGCGCTAGACAGGGGGCGCAGACCGGGGAGCTGTTTTTT. This sequence encodes CSARQGAQTGELFF. The rearrangement uses TRBV29-1 and TRBJ2-2; 10 bases agree with TRBD1. With 7 bases clipped from V and 5 bases from J, the junction kept 7 bases outside the gene matches. The CDR3 consists of 14 residues. The germline V gene has CDR1 SQVTM and CDR2 ANQGSEA.

J is TRBJ2-5 and V is TRBV30, with D unresolved. This CDR3 contains 13 residues. Looked up from germline, CDR1 is GTSNPN and CDR2 is SVGIG (reference sequence). V was cut by 1 base and J by 1 base, with 7 bases left in between. CDR3 sequence: CAWSGRGQETQYF. CDR3 coding DNA: TGTGCCTGGAGTGGTAGAGGCCAAGAGACCCAGTACTTC.

The genes are TRBV10-3 and TRBJ2-7, with a weak D call TRBD1 (5 bases). Germline assignment: CDR1 ENHRY and CDR2 SYGVKD. Trimming took off 0 bases at V and 5 bases at J, with 8 bases between the two ends. The CDR3 spans 13 residues. CDR3 region: CAISESGRDEQYF. The CDR3 DNA follows: TGTGCCATCAGTGAGTCGGGCAGGGACGAGCAGTACTTC.

The genes are TRBV18 and TRBJ2-2; 10 bases match TRBD1. Germline V lookup: CDR1 KGHSH, CDR2 LQKENI. V was pared by 6 bases and J by 4 bases, with 11 bases of the junction left unmatched. This CDR3 contains 17 residues. CDR3 bases: TGTGCCAGCTCGACGACCGGGACAGGGGCCCTCACCGGGGAGCTGTTTTTT. As protein: CASSTTGTGALTGELFF.

This clonotype was observed a handful of times. The chain combines TRBV6-5 with TRBJ1-2, with TRBD1 as a possible D gene (5 bases). V lost 5 bases and J lost 4, with 20 bases in between. CDR1 MNHEY and CDR2 SVGAGI come from the germline V gene. This CDR3 is 16 amino acids long. This CDR3 is CASSEAGAVPFYGYTF. CDR3 coding DNA: TGTGCCAGCAGTGAAGCCGGGGCGGTGCCATTCTATGGCTACACCTTC.

The chain employs TRBV6-5 and TRBJ1-6; a possible D gene is TRBD1 (5 bases). Trimming left V 7 bases short and J 4 bases short, with 14 bases between. Germline CDR1 reads MNHEY; CDR2 reads SVGAGI. CDR3 length equals 15 residues. CDR3 sequence (DNA): TGTGCCAGCATGTGGGGAAGGGGATATAATTCACCCCTCCACTTT. This encodes CASMWGRGYNSPLHF.

The chain joins TRBV19 to TRBJ1-1; 8 bases agree with TRBD1. V shed 8 bases and J 0 bases; nucleotides not matched to a gene: 11. The CDR3 has 16 amino acids. Germline assignment: CDR1 LNHDA and CDR2 SQIVND (reference sequence). The CDR3 region is CASGRTGLVMNTEAFF. CDR3 in DNA: TGTGCCAGTGGGAGGACAGGGCTGGTTATGAACACTGAAGCTTTCTTT.

The chain couples TRBV6-1 to TRBJ2-2; 9 positions agree with TRBD2. The CDR3 extends over 15 amino acids. The germline V gene has CDR1 MNHNS and CDR2 SASEGT. J was trimmed by 6 bases and V by 8 bases; bases with no gene match: 10. The chain's CDR3 is CASGASGTSPGELFF. CDR3 DNA: TGTGCCAGCGGCGCTAGCGGGACTTCCCCCGGGGAGCTGTTTTTT.

This clonotype was found a few times. This chain links TRBV24-1 with TRBJ1-2; D may be TRBD1 (5 bases). Looked up from germline, CDR1 is KGHDR and CDR2 is SFDVKD. The CDR3 sequence is 14 residues long. V lost 4 bases and J lost 3, with 11 bases in between. CDR3 sequence (DNA): TGTGCCACCAGTGAAACCGGGACGTACTATGGCTACACCTTC. It yields the protein CATSETGTYYGYTF.

This chain uses TRBV6-1 with TRBJ1-5; TRBD1 is a possible D gene (5 bases). Germline V gene sequence: CDR1 MNHNS, CDR2 SASEGT. Trimming left V 5 bases short and J 5 bases short, with 10 bases between. This CDR3 is built from 13 residues. The CDR3 here is CASSRDWHQPQHF. CDR3 in DNA: TGTGCCAGCAGTAGGGACTGGCATCAGCCCCAGCATTTT.

This rearrangement joins TRBV6-1 to TRBJ1-1, with 7 nucleotides matching TRBD1. Germline V gene sequence: CDR1 MNHNS, CDR2 SASEGT. With 11 bases clipped from V and 4 bases from J, the junction kept 13 bases outside the gene matches. CDR3 length: 14 residues. The CDR3 bases are TGTGCCGGAGATCCCCAGGGGGGGGGCACTGAAGCTTTCTTT. Protein product: CAGDPQGGGTEAFF.

V gene TRBV18 combines with J gene TRBJ2-1, with 7 bases fitting TRBD1. This CDR3 spans 13 amino acids. The V segment lost 3 bases and the J segment 10 bases; nucleotides outside the gene matches: 6. Germline V lookup: CDR1 KGHSH, CDR2 LQKENI. This CDR3 reads CASSPGDRYEQFF. CDR3 DNA: TGTGCCAGCTCACCGGGGGACAGATACGAGCAGTTCTTC.

The chain recombines TRBV27 with TRBJ1-2; 10 nucleotides agree with TRBD1. V was pared by 3 bases and J by 2 bases, with 9 bases of the junction left unmatched. This CDR3 spans 17 amino acids. Germline V CDR1 and CDR2: MNHEY, SMNVEV (reference sequence). This CDR3 is CASSFLSGTGANYGYTF. CDR3 DNA sequence: TGTGCCAGCAGTTTCCTATCCGGGACAGGGGCAAACTATGGCTACACCTTC.